This T cell receptor (beta chain) appears in the sequencing data of a study of blood T cell repertoires in COVID-19. Background on the study: The United States, Italy and Spain supplied acute and convalescent COVID-19 samples. PBMCs, B-cell-depleted T cells, or T cells were the source of the cDNA or gDNA that made up the material.

Under the authors' procedure: Amplification of reference gene primers provided the estimated nucleated cell counts. Profiled with immunoSEQ multiplex PCR; TCRdb holds only in-frame clones, not every one. That table gives V, J and clone size, and the DNA gave D and trimming. The profile shows more than 95,000 clones, around 87% of them singletons. With V trimmed by 3 bases and J by 3 bases, 9 bases remained unmatched. CDR3 size: 16 residues. Germline values: CDR1 SGDLS, CDR2 YYNGEE. A single count supports this clone. The sample taken for sequencing was peripheral blood. The chain is built from TRBV9 and TRBJ2-7; 10 nucleotides line up with TRBD1. The source of this sequence is a man in his fifties or sixties with acute or convalescent COVID-19. The chain's CDR3 is CASSAGPGQGIYEQYF. The CDR3 bases are TGTGCCAGCAGCGCAGGTCCGGGACAGGGGATCTACGAGCAGTACTTC.